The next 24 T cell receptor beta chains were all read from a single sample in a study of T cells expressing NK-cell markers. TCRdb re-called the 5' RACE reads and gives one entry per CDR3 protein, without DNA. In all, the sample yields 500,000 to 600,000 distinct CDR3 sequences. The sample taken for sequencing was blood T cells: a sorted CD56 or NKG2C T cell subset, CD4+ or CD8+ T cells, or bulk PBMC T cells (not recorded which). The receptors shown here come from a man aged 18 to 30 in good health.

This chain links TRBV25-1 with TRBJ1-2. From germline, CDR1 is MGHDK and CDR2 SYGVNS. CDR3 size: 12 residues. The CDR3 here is CASSGGRGGYTF.

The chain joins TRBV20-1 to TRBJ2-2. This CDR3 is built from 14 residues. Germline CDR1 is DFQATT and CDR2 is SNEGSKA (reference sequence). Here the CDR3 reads CSAGSGPDAGELFF.

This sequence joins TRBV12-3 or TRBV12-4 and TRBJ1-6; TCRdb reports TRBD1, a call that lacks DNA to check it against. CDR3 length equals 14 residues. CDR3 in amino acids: CASSPGTGRTPLHF.

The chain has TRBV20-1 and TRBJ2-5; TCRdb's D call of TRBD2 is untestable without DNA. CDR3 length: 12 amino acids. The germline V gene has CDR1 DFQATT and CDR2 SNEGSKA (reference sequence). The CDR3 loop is CSATSGRETQYF.

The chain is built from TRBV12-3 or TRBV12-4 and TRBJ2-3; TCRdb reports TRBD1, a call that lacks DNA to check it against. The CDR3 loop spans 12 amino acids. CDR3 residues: CASSPGADTQYF.

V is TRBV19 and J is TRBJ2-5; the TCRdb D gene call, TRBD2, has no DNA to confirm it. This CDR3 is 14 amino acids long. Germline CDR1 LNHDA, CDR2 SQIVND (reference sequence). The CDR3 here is CATRSRGSYETQYF.

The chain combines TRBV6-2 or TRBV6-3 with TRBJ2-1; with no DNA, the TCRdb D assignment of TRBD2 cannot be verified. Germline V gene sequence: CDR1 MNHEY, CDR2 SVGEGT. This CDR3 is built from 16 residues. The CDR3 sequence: CASRTMGLAYNNEQFF.

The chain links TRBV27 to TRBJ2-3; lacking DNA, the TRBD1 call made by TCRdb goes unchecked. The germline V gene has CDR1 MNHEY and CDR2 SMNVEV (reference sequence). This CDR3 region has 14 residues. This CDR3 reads CASQTGIGTDTQYF.

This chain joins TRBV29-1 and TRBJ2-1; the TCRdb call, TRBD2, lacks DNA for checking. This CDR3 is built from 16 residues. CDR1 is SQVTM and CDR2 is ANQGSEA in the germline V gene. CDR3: CSAYSSGKSTYNEQFF.

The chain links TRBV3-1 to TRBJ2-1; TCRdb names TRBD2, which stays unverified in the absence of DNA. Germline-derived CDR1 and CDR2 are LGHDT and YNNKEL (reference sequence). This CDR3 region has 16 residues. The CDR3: CASSQGRLAGIHEQFF.

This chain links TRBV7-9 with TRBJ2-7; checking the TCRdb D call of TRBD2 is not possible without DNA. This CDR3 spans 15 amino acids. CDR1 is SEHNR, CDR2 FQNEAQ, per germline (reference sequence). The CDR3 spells CASSARLLQSYEQYF.

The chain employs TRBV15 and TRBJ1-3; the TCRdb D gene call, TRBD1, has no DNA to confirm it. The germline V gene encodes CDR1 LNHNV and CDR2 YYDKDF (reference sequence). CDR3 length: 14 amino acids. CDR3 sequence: CATSRAPRDVTIYF.

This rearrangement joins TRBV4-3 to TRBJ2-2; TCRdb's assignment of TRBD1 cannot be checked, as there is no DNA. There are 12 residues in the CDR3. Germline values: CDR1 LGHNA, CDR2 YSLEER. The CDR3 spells CASSGGHGELFF.

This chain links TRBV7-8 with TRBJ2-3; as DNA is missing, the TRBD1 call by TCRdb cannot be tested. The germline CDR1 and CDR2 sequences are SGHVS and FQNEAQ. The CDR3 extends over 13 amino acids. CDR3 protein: CASSPGQANTQYF.

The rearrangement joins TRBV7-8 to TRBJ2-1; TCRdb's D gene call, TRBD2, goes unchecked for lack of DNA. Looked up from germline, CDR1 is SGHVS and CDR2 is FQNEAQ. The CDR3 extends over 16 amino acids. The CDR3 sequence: CASSLVQPGLAKEQFF.

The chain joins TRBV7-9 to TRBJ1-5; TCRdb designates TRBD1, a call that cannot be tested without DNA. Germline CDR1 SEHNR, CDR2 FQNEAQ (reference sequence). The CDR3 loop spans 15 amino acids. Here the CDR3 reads CASSLVGTENQPQHF.

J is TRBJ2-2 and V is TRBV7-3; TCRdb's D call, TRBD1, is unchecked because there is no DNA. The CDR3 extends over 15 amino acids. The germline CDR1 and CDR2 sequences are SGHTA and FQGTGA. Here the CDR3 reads CASSVTGERTGELFF.

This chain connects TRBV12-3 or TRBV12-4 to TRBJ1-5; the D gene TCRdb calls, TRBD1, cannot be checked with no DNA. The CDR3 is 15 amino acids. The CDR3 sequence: CASRRPGGGNQPQHF.

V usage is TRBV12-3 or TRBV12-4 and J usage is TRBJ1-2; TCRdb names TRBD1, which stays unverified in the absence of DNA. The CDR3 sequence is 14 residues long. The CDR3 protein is CASSLDRVAHGYTF.

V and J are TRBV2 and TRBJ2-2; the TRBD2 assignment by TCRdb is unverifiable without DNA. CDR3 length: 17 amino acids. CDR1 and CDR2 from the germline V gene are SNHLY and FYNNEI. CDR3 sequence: CASSELTRASGPRELFF.

CDR3 in amino acids: CASSLTGTRTGDEQYF. The chain recombines TRBV6-2 or TRBV6-3 with TRBJ2-7; no DNA is available, so the TRBD2 call from TCRdb remains unchecked. Per the germline V gene, CDR1 is MNHEY and CDR2 is SVGEGT. The CDR3 extends over 16 amino acids.

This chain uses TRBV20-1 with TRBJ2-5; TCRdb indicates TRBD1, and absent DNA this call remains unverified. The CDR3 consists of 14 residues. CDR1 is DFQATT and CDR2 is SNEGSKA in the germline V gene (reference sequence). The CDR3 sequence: CSARDRQVSETQYF.

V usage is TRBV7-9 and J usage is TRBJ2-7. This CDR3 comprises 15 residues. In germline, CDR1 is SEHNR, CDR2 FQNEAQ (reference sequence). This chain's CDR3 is CASSVGGTRSYEQYF.

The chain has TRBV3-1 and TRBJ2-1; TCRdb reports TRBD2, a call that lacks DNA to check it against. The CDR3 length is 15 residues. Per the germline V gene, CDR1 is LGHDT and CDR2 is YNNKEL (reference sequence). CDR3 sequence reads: CASSPLAGGLVEQFF.